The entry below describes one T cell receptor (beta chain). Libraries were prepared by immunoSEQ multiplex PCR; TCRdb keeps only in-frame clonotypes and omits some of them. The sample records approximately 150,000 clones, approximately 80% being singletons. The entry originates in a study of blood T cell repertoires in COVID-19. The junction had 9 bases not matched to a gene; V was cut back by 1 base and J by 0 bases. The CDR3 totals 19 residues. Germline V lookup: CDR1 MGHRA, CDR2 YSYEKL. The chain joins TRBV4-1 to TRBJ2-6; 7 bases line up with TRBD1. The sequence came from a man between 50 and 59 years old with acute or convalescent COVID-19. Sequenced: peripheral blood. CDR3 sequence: CASSQAMGQIPSGANVLTF. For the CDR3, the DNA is TGCGCCAGCAGCCAAGCGATGGGACAGATCCCCTCTGGGGCCAACGTCCTGACTTTC.